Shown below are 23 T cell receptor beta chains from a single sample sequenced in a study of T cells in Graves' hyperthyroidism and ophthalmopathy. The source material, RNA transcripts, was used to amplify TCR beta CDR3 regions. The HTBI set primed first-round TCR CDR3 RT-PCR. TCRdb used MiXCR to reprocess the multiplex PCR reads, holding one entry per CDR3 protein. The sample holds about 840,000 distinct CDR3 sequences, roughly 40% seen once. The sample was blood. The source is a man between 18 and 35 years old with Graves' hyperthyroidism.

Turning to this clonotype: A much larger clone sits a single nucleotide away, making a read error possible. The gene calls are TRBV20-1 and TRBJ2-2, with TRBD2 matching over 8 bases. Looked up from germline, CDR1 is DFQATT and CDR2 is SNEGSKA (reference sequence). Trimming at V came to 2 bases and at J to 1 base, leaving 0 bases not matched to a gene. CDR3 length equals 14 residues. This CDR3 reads CSARLAGNTGELFF. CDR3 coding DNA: TGCAGTGCTAGACTAGCGGGGAACACCGGGGAGCTGTTTTTT.

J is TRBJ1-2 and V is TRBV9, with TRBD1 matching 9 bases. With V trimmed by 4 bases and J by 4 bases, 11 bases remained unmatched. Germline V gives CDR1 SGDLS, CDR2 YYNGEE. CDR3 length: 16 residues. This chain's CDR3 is CASSTGQGPQGYGYTF. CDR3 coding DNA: TGTGCCAGCAGCACTGGACAGGGGCCCCAAGGCTATGGCTACACCTTC.

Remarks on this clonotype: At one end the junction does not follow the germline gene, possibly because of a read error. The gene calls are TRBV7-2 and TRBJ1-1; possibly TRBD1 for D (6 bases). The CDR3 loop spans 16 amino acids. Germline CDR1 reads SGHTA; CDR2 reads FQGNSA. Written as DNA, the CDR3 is TGCGCCAGCAGCCAAATTGACAGGATGGGGAACACTGAAGCTTTCTTT. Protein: CASSQIDRMGNTEAFF.

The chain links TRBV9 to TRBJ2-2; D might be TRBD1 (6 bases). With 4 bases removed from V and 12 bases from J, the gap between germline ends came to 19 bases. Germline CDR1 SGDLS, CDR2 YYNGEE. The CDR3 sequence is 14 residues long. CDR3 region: CASSQGSFQGQLFF. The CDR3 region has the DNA TGTGCCAGCAGCCAAGGTTCGTTTCAGGGGCAGCTGTTTTTT.

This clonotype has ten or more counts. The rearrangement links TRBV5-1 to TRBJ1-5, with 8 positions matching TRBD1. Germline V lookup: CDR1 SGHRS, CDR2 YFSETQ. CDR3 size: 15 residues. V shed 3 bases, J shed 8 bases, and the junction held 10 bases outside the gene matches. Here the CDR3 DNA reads TGCGCCAGCAGCTCTGGACAGGGTCCGGGAGAGCCCCAGCATTTT. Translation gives CASSSGQGPGEPQHF.

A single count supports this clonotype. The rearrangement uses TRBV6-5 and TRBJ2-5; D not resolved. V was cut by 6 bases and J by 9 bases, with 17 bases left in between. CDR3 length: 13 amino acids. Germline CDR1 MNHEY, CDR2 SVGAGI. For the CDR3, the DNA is TGTGCCAGCAGCGTTTGGGCTCATCAGCCCCAGTACTTC. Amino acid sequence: CASSVWAHQPQYF.

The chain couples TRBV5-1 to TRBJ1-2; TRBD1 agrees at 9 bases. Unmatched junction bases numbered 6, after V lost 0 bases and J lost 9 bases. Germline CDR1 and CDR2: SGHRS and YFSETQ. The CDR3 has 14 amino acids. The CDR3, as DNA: TGCGCCAGCAGCTTGGTGGGACAGGGATTCAGCTACACCTTC. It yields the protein CASSLVGQGFSYTF.

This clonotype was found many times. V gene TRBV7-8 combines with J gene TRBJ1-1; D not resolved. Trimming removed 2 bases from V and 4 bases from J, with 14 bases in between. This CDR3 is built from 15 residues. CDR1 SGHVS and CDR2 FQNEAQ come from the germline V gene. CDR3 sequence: CASSLRYYFGTEAFF. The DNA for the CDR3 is TGTGCCAGCAGCTTACGATACTATTTTGGCACTGAAGCTTTCTTT.

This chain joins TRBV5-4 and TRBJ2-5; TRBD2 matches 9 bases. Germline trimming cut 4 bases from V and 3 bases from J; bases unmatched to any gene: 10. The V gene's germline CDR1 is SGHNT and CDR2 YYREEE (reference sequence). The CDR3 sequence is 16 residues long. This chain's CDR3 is CASSPEGREGEETQYF. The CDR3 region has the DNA TGTGCCAGCAGCCCAGAGGGGCGGGAGGGCGAAGAGACCCAGTACTTC. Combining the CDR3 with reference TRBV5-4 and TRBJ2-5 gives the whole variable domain ETGVTQSPTHLIKTRGQQVTLRCSSQSGHNTVSWYQQALGQGPQFIFQYYREEENGRGNFPPRFSGLQFPNYSSELNVNALELDDSALYLCASSPEGREGEETQYFGPGTRLLVL.

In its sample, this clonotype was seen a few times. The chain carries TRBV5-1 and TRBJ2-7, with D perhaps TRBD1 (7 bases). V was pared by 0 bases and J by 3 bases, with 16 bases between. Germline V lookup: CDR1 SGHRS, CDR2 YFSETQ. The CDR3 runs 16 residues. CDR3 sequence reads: CASSLAGRQGLYEQYF. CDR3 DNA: TGCGCCAGCAGCTTGGCAGGGAGACAGGGACTCTACGAGCAGTACTTC. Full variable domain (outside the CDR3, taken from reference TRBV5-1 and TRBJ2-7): KAGVTQTPRYLIKTRGQQVTLSCSPISGHRSVSWYQQTPGQGLQFLFEYFSETQRNKGNFPGRFSGRQFSNSRSEMNVSTLELGDSALYLCASSLAGRQGLYEQYFGPGTRLTVT.

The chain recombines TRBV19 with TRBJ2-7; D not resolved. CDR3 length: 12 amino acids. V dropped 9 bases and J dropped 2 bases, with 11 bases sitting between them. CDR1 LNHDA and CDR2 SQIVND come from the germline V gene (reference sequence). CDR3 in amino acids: CARINSPYEQYF. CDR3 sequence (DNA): TGTGCCAGGATAAATAGCCCCTACGAGCAGTACTTC.

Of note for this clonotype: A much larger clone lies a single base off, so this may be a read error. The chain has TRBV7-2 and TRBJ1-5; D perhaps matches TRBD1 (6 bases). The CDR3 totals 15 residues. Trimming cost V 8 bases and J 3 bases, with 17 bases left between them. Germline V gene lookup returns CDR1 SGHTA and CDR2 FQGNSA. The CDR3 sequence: CASGPSGQINQPQHF. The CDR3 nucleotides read TGTGCCAGCGGCCCCTCCGGACAGATCAATCAGCCCCAGCATTTT.

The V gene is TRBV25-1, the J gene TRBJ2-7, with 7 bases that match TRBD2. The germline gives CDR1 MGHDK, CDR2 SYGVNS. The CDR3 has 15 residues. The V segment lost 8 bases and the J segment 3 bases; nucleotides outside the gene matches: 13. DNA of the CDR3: TGTGCCAGCTCATCGGGGGACTACGGTGGCTACGAGCAGTACTTC. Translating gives CASSSGDYGGYEQYF.

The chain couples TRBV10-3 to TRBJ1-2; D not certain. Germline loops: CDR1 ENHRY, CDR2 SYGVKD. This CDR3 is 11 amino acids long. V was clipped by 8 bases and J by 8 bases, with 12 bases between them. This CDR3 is CAISYFGGYTF. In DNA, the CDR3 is TGTGCCATCTCCTATTTCGGGGGCTACACCTTC.

DNA of the CDR3: TGTGCCAGCAGCTTGACAGCCTCCCCAGAGACCCAGTACTTC. It codes for CASSLTASPETQYF. The chain carries TRBV5-6 and TRBJ2-5; D not resolved. Germline lookup yields CDR1 SGHDT and CDR2 YYEEEE. The CDR3 covers 14 residues. V lost 1 base, J lost 4 bases, and 11 bases lay in between. The whole variable domain, remainder taken from reference TRBV5-6 and TRBJ2-5, is DAGVTQSPTHLIKTRGQQVTLRCSPKSGHDTVSWYQQALGQGPQFIFQYYEEEERQRGNFPDRFSGHQFPNYSSELNVNALLLGDSALYLCASSLTASPETQYFGPGTRLLVL.

CDR3 protein: CASSTPTGSFGNTIYF. CDR3 bases: TGTGCCAGCAGCACCCCGACAGGAAGTTTTGGAAACACCATATATTTT. The V call is TRBV5-4, the J call TRBJ1-3, with a possible D match to TRBD1 (6 bases). The V gene lost 4 bases and the J gene lost 3 bases, with 17 bases spanning the gap. This CDR3 is 16 amino acids long. The germline gives CDR1 SGHNT, CDR2 YYREEE (reference sequence).

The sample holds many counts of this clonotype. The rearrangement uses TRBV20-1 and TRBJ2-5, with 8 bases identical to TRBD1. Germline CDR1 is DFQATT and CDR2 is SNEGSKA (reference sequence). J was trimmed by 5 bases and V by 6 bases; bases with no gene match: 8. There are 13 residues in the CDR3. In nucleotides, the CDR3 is TGCAGTGCAACCCGGACAGGGCGGGAGACCCAGTACTTC. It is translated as CSATRTGRETQYF.

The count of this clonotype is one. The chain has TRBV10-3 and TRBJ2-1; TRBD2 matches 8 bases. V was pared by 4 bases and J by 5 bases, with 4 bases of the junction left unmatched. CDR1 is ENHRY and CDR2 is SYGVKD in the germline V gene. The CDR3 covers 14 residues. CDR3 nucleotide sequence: TGTGCCATCAGTGTAGGCGGGGGGAACAATGAGCAGTTCTTC. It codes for CAISVGGGNNEQFF.

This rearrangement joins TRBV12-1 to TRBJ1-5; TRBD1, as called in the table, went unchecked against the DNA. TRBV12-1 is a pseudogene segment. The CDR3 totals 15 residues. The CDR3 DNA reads TGTGCCAGCAGCTTTACGGGGCCGGGTCATCAGCCCCAGCATTTT. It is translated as CASSFTGPGHQPQHF.

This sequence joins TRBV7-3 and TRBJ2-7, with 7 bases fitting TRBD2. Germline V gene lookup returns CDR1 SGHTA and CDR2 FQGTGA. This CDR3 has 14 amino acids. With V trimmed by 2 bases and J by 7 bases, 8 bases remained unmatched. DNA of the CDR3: TGTGCCAGCAGCTTAGCGGGAGCCGACAATGAGCAGTACTTC. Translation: CASSLAGADNEQYF.

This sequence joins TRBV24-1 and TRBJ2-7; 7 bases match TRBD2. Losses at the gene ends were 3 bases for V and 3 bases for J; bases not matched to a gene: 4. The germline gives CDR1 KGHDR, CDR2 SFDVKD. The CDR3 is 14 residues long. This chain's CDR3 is CATSDPSGDYEQYF. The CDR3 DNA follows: TGTGCCACCAGTGATCCTAGCGGAGACTACGAGCAGTACTTC.

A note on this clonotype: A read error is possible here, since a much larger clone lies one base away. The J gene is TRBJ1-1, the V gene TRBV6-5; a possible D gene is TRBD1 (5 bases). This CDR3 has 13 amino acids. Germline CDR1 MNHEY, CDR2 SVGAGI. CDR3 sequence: CAISYSGGTEAFF. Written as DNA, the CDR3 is TGTGCCATCAGTTACTCGGGGGGCACTGAAGCTTTCTTT.

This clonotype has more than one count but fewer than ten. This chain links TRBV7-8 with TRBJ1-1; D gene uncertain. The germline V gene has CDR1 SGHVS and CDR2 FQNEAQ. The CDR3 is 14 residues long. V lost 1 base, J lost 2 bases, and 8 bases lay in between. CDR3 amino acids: CASSLEGINTEAFF. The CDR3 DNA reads TGTGCCAGCAGCTTAGAAGGGATCAACACTGAAGCTTTCTTT. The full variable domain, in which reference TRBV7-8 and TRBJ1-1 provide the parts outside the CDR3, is GAGVSQSPRYKVAKRGQDVALRCDPISGHVSLFWYQQALGQGPEFLTYFQNEAQLDKSGLPSDRFFAERPEGSVSTLKIQRTQQEDSAVYLCASSLEGINTEAFFGQGTRLTVV.